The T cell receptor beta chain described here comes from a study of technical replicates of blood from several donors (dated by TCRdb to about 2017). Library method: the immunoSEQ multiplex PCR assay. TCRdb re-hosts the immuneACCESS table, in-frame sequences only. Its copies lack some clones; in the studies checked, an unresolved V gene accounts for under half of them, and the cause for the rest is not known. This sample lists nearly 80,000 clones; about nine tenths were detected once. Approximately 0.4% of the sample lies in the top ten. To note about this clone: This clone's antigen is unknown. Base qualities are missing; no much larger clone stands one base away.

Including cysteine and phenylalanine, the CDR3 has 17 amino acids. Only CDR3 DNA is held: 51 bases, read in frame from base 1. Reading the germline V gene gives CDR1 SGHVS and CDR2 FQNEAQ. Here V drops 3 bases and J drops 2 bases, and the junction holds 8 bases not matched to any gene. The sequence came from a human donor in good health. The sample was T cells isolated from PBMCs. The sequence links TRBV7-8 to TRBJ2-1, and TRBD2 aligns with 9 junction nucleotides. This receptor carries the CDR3 CASSLSSGTTPYNEQFF. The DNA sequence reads TGTGCCAGCAGCTTGTCTAGCGGGACCACCCCCTACAATGAGCAGTTCTTC.